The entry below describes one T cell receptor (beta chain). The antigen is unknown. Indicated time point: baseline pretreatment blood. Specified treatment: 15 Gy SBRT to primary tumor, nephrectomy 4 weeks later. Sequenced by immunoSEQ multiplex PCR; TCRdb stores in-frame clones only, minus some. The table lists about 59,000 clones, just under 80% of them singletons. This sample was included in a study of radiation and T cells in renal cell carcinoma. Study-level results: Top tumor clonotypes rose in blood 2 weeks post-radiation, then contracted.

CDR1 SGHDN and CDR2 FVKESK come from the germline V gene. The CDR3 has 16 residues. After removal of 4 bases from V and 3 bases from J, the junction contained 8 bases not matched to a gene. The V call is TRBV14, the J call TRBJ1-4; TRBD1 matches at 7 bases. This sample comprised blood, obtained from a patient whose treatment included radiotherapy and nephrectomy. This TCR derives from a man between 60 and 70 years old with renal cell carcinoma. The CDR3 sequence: CASSRGTAYSNEKLFF. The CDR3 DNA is TGTGCCAGCAGCCGAGGGACAGCCTACTCTAATGAAAAACTGTTTTTT.